A selection of T cell receptor beta chains follows, all from one sample in a study of CD8 T cells in Susac syndrome. Each CDR3 protein is one row after TCRdb ran MiXCR on the immunoSEQ multiplex PCR reads. In the table there are roughly 400,000 distinct CDR3 sequences, roughly 85% of which are singletons. Specimen: CD8+ T cells from PBMCs. These receptors originate from a human donor with multiple sclerosis. Each CDR3 is given with its conserved first and last residue. D genes are given only for firm matches. Only some rows state a clone size, as once, few, many or a class for expanded clones.

d_call	j_call	v_call	clone_size	cdr3_aa	cdr3_nt
-	TRBJ1-1	TRBV3-1	-	CASSPHVGVEAFF	TGTGCCAGCAGCCCCCACGTGGGGGTTGAGGCTTTCTTT
-	TRBJ2-7	TRBV11-2	-	CASSFPQDVPSYEQYF	TGTGCCAGCAGCTTCCCCCAGGACGTCCCTTCCTACGAGCAGTACTTC
TRBD1	TRBJ1-2	TRBV7-8	-	CASSPYDGTGDYGYTF	TGTGCCAGCAGTCCATATGATGGGACAGGGGACTATGGCTACACCTTC
TRBD2	TRBJ2-5	TRBV3-1	-	CASSQDVLAGGQETQYF	TGTGCCAGCAGCCAAGATGTACTAGCGGGGGGGCAAGAGACCCAGTACTTC
TRBD1	TRBJ1-5	TRBV6-2/TRBV6-3	-	CASSLEEGGQPQHF	TGTGCCAGCAGTTTGGAGGAAGGGGGCCAGCCCCAGCATTTT
TRBD2	TRBJ2-3	TRBV13	-	CASRGAGGPTDTQYF	TGTGCCAGCAGGGGAGCGGGAGGGCCCACAGATACGCAGTATTTT
TRBD1	TRBJ1-5	TRBV5-5	-	CASSVDGTGGDQPQHF	TGTGCCAGCAGCGTGGACGGGACAGGGGGCGATCAGCCCCAGCATTTT
TRBD1	TRBJ1-5	TRBV4-1	-	CASSFRQGAHQPQHF	TGCGCCAGCAGCTTTCGACAGGGGGCCCATCAGCCCCAGCATTTT
TRBD2	TRBJ2-3	TRBV6-4	few	CASSEAGGTDTQYF	TGTGCCAGCAGTGAAGCGGGGGGCACAGATACGCAGTATTTT
-	TRBJ2-7	TRBV11-2	-	CASSPDNYEQYF	TGTGCCAGCAGCCCCGACAACTACGAGCAGTACTTC
-	TRBJ2-7	TRBV6-1	-	CASEDLTYEQYF	TGTGCCAGCGAGGACTTAACCTACGAGCAGTACTTC
TRBD2	TRBJ2-7	TRBV28	-	CASSLSTSGTSYEQYF	TGTGCCAGCAGTTTATCTACTAGCGGAACCTCCTACGAGCAGTACTTC
TRBD1	TRBJ2-1	TRBV4-1	-	CASSQDNLAGGADEQFF	TGCGCCAGCAGCCAAGATAATCTGGCAGGGGGCGCGGATGAGCAGTTCTTC
-	TRBJ1-6	TRBV19	-	CASSIGQNSPLHF	TGTGCCAGTAGTATCGGACAGAATTCACCCCTCCACTTT
-	TRBJ2-7	TRBV28	-	CASSYRGGEAGEQYF	TGTGCCAGCAGTTACAGGGGCGGGGAGGCGGGCGAGCAGTACTTC
-	TRBJ2-1	TRBV21-1	-	CASSPNESEQFF	TGTGCCAGCAGCCCCAATGAAAGTGAGCAGTTCTTC
TRBD2	TRBJ2-1	TRBV5-1	once	CASSLTSGGYYNEQFF	TGCGCCAGCAGCTTGACTAGCGGGGGATATTACAATGAGCAGTTCTTC
TRBD1	TRBJ1-5	TRBV6-5	-	CASSLGLGTDNQPQHF	TGTGCCAGCAGTTTGGGGCTCGGGACAGACAATCAGCCCCAGCATTTT
-	TRBJ2-2	TRBV30	once	CAWTGETGELFF	TGTGCCTGGACAGGGGAGACCGGGGAGCTGTTTTTT
TRBD1	TRBJ1-6	TRBV5-1	-	CASSWDSYNSPLHF	TGCGCCAGCAGCTGGGACAGCTATAATTCACCCCTCCACTTT
-	TRBJ1-5	TRBV6-1	-	CASRPADGDNQPQHF	TGTGCCAGCAGACCCGCCGACGGAGACAATCAGCCCCAGCATTTT
TRBD2	TRBJ2-1	TRBV6-5	-	CASSYSRVAGYNEQFF	TGTGCCAGCAGTTACTCGAGGGTAGCGGGGTACAATGAGCAGTTCTTC
-	TRBJ1-2	TRBV20-1	once	CSARTPVGGGSGYTF	TGCAGTGCTAGGACCCCTGTGGGGGGTGGAAGCGGCTACACCTTC
-	TRBJ2-7	TRBV6-6	-	CASSYGQIYEQYF	TGTGCCAGCAGTTATGGGCAAATCTACGAGCAGTACTTC
-	TRBJ2-1	TRBV27	-	CASSSAGPSYEQFF	TGTGCCAGCAGTTCGGCGGGACCAAGCTATGAGCAGTTCTTC
-	TRBJ1-5	TRBV27	-	CASSLGSGSQPQHF	TGTGCCAGCAGTCTCGGTTCGGGGTCACAGCCCCAGCATTTT
-	TRBJ2-7	TRBV7-6	-	CASSLATGLPYEQYF	TGTGCCAGCAGCTTAGCTACAGGGTTACCCTACGAGCAGTACTTC
TRBD1	TRBJ1-1	TRBV19	once	CASSLTTGRAEAFF	TGTGCCAGTAGCCTTACGACAGGGCGTGCTGAAGCTTTCTTT
-	TRBJ2-7	TRBV28	few	CASSPPDSRLNEQYF	TGTGCCAGCAGTCCACCGGACAGCCGCCTGAACGAGCAGTACTTC
-	TRBJ1-4	TRBV30	-	CAWRSTGAEKLFF	TGTGCCTGGAGGTCAACGGGCGCGGAGAAACTGTTTTTT
-	TRBJ2-1	TRBV12-3/TRBV12-4	-	CASSFGVNEQFF	TGTGCCAGCAGTTTTGGGGTCAATGAGCAGTTCTTC
-	TRBJ2-1	TRBV12-3/TRBV12-4	-	CASTPSDNEQFF	TGTGCCAGCACCCCTAGTGACAATGAGCAGTTCTTC